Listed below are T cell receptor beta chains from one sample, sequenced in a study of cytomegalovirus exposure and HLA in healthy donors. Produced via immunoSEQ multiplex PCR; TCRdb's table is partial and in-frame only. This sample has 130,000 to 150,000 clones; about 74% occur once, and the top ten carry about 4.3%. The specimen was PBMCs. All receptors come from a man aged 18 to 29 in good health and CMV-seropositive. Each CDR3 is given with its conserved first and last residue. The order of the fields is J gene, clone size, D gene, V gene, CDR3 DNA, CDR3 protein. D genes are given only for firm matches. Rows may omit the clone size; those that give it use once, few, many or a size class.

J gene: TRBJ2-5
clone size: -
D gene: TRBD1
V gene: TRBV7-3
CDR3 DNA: TGTGCCAGCAGCTTAGAGGACAGGGGGCAAGAGACCCAGTACTTC
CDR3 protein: CASSLEDRGQETQYF

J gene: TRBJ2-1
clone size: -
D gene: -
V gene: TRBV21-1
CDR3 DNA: TGTGCCAGCATCGGACCGGGACAGGGGACGTCCGGTGGTAGAGTTGAGCAGTTCTTC
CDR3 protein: CASIGPGQGTSGGRVEQFF

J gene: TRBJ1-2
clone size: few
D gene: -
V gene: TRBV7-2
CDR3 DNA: TGTGCCAGCAGCTTAGCGACAGCCTATGGCTACACCTTC
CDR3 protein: CASSLATAYGYTF

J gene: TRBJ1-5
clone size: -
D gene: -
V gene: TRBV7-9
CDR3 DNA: TGTGCCAGCAGCTTAGGGTCTGGGCAGGGAAATCAGCCCCAGCATTTT
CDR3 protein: CASSLGSGQGNQPQHF

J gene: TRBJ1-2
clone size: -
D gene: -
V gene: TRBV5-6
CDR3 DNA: TGTGCCAGCAGCTTTGGGGTACGGGGAGGAGGCTACACCTTC
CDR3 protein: CASSFGVRGGGYTF

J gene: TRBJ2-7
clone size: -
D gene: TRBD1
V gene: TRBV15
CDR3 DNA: TGTGCCACCAGCAAGTCCAGGGGACAGGGGTTCCACGAGCAGTACTTC
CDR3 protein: CATSKSRGQGFHEQYF

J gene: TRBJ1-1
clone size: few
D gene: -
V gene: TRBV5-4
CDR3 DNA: TGTGCCAGCAGCAGCGGTCTGAACACTGAAGCTTTCTTT
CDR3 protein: CASSSGLNTEAFF

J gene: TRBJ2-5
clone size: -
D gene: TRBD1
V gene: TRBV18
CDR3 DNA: TGTGCCAGCTCACCCGGGACAGCTCAAGAGACCCAGTACTTC
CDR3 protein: CASSPGTAQETQYF

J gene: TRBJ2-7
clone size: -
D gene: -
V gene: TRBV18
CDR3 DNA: TGTGCCAGCTCTCCCTCTAGCGCAACCGTTTACGAGCAGTACTTC
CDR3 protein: CASSPSSATVYEQYF

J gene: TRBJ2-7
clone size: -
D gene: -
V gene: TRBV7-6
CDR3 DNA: TGTGCCAGCAGCTTAGGATTCGCGGGTTATGGGCAGTACTTC
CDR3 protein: CASSLGFAGYGQYF

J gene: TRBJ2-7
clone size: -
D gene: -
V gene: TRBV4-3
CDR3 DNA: TGCGCCAGCAGCCAAGTAACGAGGTCCTACGAGCAGTACTTC
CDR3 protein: CASSQVTRSYEQYF

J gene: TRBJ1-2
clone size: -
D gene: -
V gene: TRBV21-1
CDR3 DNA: TGTGCCAGCAGCAAAGAGAGGTTCAGGGCGGCCCCCAACTATGGCTACACCTTC
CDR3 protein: CASSKERFRAAPNYGYTF

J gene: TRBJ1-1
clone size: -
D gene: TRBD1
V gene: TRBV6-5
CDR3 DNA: TGTGCCAGCAAAAAGACAGGGCTGAACACTGAAGCTTTCTTT
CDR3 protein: CASKKTGLNTEAFF

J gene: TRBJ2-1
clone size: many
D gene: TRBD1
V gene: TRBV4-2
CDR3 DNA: TGTGCCAGCAGCCAAGATGGGACAGGGGGCTACAATGAGCAGTTCTTC
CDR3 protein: CASSQDGTGGYNEQFF

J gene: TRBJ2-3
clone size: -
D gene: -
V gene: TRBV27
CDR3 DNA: TGTGCCAGCAGTTCCGTTATCCGCACAGATACGCAGTATTTT
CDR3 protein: CASSSVIRTDTQYF

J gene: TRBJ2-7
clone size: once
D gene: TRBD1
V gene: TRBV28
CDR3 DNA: TGTGCCAGCAGTTCTCCAGGGGGACCGTTTGAATACGAGCAGTACTTC
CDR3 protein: CASSSPGGPFEYEQYF

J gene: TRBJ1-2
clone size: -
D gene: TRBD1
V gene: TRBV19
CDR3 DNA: TGTGCCAGTAGTATAACAGGGGACCCCGATGGCTACACCTTC
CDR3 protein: CASSITGDPDGYTF

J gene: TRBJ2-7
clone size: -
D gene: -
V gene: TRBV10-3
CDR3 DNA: TGTGCCATCAGTGGGGCTCACTACGAGCAGTACTTC
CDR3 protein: CAISGAHYEQYF

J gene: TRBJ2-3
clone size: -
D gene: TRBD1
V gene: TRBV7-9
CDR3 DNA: TGTGCCAGCAGCCTGGACCGACAGGGGTTGGGGGCAGATACGCAGTATTTT
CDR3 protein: CASSLDRQGLGADTQYF

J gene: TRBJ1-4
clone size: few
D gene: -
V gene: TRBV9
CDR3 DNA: TGTGCCAGCAGCCCCCGACACGCAACTAATGAAAAACTGTTTTTT
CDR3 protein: CASSPRHATNEKLFF

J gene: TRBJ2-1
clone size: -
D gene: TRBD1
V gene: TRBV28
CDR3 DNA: TGTGCCAGCAGTTCGGGACAGTTTGAGCAGTTCTTC
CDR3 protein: CASSSGQFEQFF

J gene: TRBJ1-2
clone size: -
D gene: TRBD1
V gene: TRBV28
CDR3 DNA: TGTGCCAGCAGCCTCGGACAGGTGAACTATGGCTACACCTTC
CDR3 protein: CASSLGQVNYGYTF

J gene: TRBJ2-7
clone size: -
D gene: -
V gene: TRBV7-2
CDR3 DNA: TGTGCCAGCAGCTTCCGACAGGCCTACGAGCAGTACTTC
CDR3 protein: CASSFRQAYEQYF

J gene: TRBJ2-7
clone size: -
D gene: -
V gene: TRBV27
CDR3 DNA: TGTGCCAGCAGTTTCAGGACTCAGGACGAGCAGTACTTC
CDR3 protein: CASSFRTQDEQYF